This is a list of T cell receptor beta chains from one sample in a study of CD8+ T cells in alopecia areata. Measured with immunoSEQ multiplex PCR; TCRdb has only the in-frame clones, and not every one. The sample has around 100,000 clones, around three fifths seen once. The starting material was CD8+ T cells sorted from blood, obtained at week 24, from a patient treated with tofacitinib. The receptor source for this set is a human donor with alopecia areata. The CDR3 runs from the conserved cysteine through the conserved F or W. A D gene is named only where the DNA matches it firmly. Some rows mark clone size as missing; the rest say once, few, many or name a class of expanded clone.

v_call,d_call,clone_size,j_call,cdr3_nt,cdr3_aa
TRBV7-9,TRBD2,few,TRBJ2-7,TGTGCCAGCAGCTTCTACGGACTAGCGGGGGGGCGCGAGCAGTACTTC,CASSFYGLAGGREQYF
TRBV29-1,.,.,TRBJ1-4,TGCAGCGCCTCCCCGGGTAGCGGGAATGAAAAACTGTTTTTT,CSASPGSGNEKLFF
TRBV2,.,few,TRBJ2-3,TGTGCCAGCAGTGAAGGGGTAGCTCCGACAGATACGCAGTATTTT,CASSEGVAPTDTQYF
TRBV25-1,TRBD2,.,TRBJ2-5,TGTGCCAGCAGTGGGGCGGGGGGTCTGGATCTTGAGACCCAGTACTTC,CASSGAGGLDLETQYF
TRBV6-5,.,.,TRBJ2-1,TGTGCCAGCAGTTACACCATCAGCAGGGAGACCAATGAGCAGTTCTTC,CASSYTISRETNEQFF
TRBV7-9,.,few,TRBJ2-1,TGTGCCAGCAGCTTAGGGGGGTCCAATGAGCAGTTCTTC,CASSLGGSNEQFF
TRBV2,TRBD1,.,TRBJ2-7,TGTGCCAGCAGTGACGTCGAGACAGGGTTAAGCGAGCAGTACTTC,CASSDVETGLSEQYF
TRBV6-1,.,.,TRBJ2-4,TGTGCCAGCAGTGGAGGGTTGGGGGATACCAAAAACATTCAGTACTTC,CASSGGLGDTKNIQYF
TRBV9,.,.,TRBJ2-7,TGTGCCAGCAGCAACATGTTTGGATACGAGCAGTACTTC,CASSNMFGYEQYF
TRBV6-4,TRBD2,many,TRBJ2-3,TGTGCCAGCAGTGACGCGGGGGGCACAGATACGCAGTATTTT,CASSDAGGTDTQYF
TRBV29-1,TRBD2,few,TRBJ2-2,TGCAGCGTAGAGGTCGGGGGGGCGAACACCGGGGAGCTGTTTTTT,CSVEVGGANTGELFF
TRBV9,TRBD2,.,TRBJ2-1,TGTGCCAGCAGCGTGAGCGGGGCCATCTCCTACAATGAGCAGTTCTTC,CASSVSGAISYNEQFF
TRBV13,.,.,TRBJ2-7,TGTGCCAGCAGCTTAACGCTCGGCATCTCCTACGAGCAGTACTTC,CASSLTLGISYEQYF
TRBV29-1,.,.,TRBJ2-5,TGCAGCGTTGACCCCCCTAACCAAGAGACCCAGTACTTC,CSVDPPNQETQYF
TRBV27,.,.,TRBJ2-5,TGTGCCAGCAGTTTAGCAGGGTGGGAGACCCAGTACTTC,CASSLAGWETQYF
TRBV2,.,few,TRBJ2-2,TGTGCCAGCATGGGCGGAACCGGGGAGCTGTTTTTT,CASMGGTGELFF
TRBV15,.,few,TRBJ1-1,TGTGCCACCAGCAGAGATCAAGGGCGGATGAACACTGAAGCTTTCTTT,CATSRDQGRMNTEAFF
TRBV4-1,.,few,TRBJ1-2,TGCGCCAGCAGCCAAGATCACGTAGATTGGGTCTATGGCTACACCTTC,CASSQDHVDWVYGYTF
TRBV4-3,TRBD2,.,TRBJ2-7,TGCGCCAGCAGCCTAGAGATTACTAGCGGGGGTTCCTACGAGCAGTACTTC,CASSLEITSGGSYEQYF
TRBV30,TRBD1,.,TRBJ1-5,TGTGCCTGGAGTTTAGAGGACAGGGGGCACCTCTATAGCAATCAGCCCCAGCATTTT,CAWSLEDRGHLYSNQPQHF
TRBV5-1,TRBD2,few,TRBJ2-7,TGCGCCAGCAGCTCGGGACTAGCGGGGGCATACGAGCAGTACTTC,CASSSGLAGAYEQYF
TRBV6-5,.,.,TRBJ2-7,TGTGCCAGCAGTTACTCCGACGTCGGATACGAGCAGTACTTC,CASSYSDVGYEQYF
TRBV14,.,.,TRBJ2-3,TGTGCCAGCAGCCAAGTATGGACGGATACGCAGTATTTT,CASSQVWTDTQYF
TRBV7-9,.,.,TRBJ2-7,TGTGCCAGCAGCTTGGGAGAGACAGATGAGTACGAGCAGTACTTC,CASSLGETDEYEQYF
TRBV5-6,.,few,TRBJ2-2,TGTGCCAGCAGCTTCGGCAGCGCGAACTCGAACACCGGGGAGCTGTTTTTT,CASSFGSANSNTGELFF
TRBV29-1,.,few,TRBJ2-1,TGCAGCGGAGGGTCCCAGTTCTTC,CSGGSQFF
TRBV27,TRBD1,.,TRBJ1-6,TGTGCCAGCAGTGACAGGGTAAATTCACCCCTCCACTTT,CASSDRVNSPLHF
TRBV7-9,.,.,TRBJ2-7,TGTGCCAGCAGCTTACCGAGCTCCTACGAGCAGTACTTC,CASSLPSSYEQYF
TRBV19,TRBD1,medium-sized,TRBJ2-4,TGTGCCAGTAGTATAGCTCTTGGACAGGGGGCTGACATTCAGTACTTC,CASSIALGQGADIQYF
TRBV7-9,.,.,TRBJ1-5,TGTGCCAGCAGCCCTGGAGGAGGACTGGGGCAGCCCCAGCATTTT,CASSPGGGLGQPQHF
TRBV2,TRBD1,.,TRBJ2-5,TGTGCCAGCATGGGGGACAGGGAAGAGACCCAGTACTTC,CASMGDREETQYF
TRBV2,.,.,TRBJ2-2,TGTGCCAGCACGGGGCTAAACACCGGGGAGCTGTTTTTT,CASTGLNTGELFF